This entry features one T cell receptor (beta chain) sequence. This entry belongs to a study of cytomegalovirus exposure and HLA in healthy donors. The CDR3 extends over 15 amino acids. The germline V gene has CDR1 MNHEY and CDR2 SVGAGI. Trimming took 6 bases from V and 1 from J, leaving 13 bases between them. It was with 60 Vbeta and 13 Jbeta primers that the PCR ran. Method: immunoSEQ multiplex PCR; TCRdb's copy keeps in-frame clones and lacks some. The sample lists 90,000 to 110,000 clones; 75% to 90% were seen once. Sequencing was done on a sample of PBMCs. This chain uses TRBV6-5 with TRBJ2-1; D gene ambiguous. This receptor was identified in a man aged 25 to 40 in good health and CMV-seropositive. The CDR3 DNA sequence: TGTGCCAGCAGCCTAATCCCCGTTTCCTACAATGAGCAGTTCTTC. It yields the protein CASSLIPVSYNEQFF.